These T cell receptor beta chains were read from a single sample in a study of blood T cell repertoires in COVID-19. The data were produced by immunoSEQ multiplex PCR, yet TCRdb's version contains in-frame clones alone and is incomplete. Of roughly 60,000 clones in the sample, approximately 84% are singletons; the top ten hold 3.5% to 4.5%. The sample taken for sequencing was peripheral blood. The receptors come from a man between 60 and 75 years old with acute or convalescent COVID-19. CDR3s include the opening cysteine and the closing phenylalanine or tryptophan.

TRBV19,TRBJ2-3,CASRGLAGSTDTQYF
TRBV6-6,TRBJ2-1,CASSPHRNNEQFF
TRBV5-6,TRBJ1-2,CASSLRQGGSGYGYTF
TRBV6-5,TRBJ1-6,CASGERDKDSPLHF
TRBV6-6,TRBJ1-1,CASSYLGPGAEAFF
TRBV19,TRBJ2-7,CASRARGQGIDEQYF
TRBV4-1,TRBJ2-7,CASSQPQGARQYF
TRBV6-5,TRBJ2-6,CATSRASGANVLTF
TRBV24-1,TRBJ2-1,CATSDSGTRTDEQFF
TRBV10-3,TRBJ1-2,CAIRTPLNYGYTF
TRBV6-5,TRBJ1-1,CASSYSSRVGTEAFF
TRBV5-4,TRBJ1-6,CASSLIRDSYNSPLHF
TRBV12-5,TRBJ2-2,CASGLGTANTGELFF
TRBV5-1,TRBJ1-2,CASSLVGGGYTF
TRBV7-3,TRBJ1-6,CASSLSSTSYNSPLHF
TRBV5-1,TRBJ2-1,CASTRDSYNEQFF
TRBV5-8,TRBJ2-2,CASSLAAWSRAGELFF
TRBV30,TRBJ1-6,CAWRDRVRSPLHF
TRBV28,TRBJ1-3,CASGEGSRNTIYF
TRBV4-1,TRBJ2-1,CASSQVTGTSGSNEQFF
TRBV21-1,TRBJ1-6,CASTTEDRGNSPLHF
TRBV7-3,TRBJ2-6,CASSLRGKVGSGANVLTF
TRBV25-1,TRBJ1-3,CATLDRAGNTIYF
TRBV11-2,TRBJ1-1,CASSPTRGANTEAFF
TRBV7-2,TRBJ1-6,CASSLQGASPLHF
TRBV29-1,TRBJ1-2,CSAYTGTGYYGYTF
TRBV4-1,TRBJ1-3,CASSPRAGRTLSGNTIYF
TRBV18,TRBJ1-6,CASSEQGAGANSPLHF
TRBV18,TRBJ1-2,CASSPWEGRNYGYTF